This TCR beta chain is from a study of blood T cell repertoires in COVID-19. Study information: The United States, Italy and Spain provided the acute and convalescent COVID-19 samples. T cells, B-cell-depleted T cells, or PBMCs provided the cDNA or gDNA that served as material.

This clone turned up a few times. This CDR3 region has 13 residues. Trimming left V 3 bases short and J 7 bases short, with 12 bases between. As handled by the study authors: Amplifying reference gene primers gave estimates of nucleated cell counts. Method: immunoSEQ multiplex PCR; TCRdb's copy keeps in-frame clones and lacks some. V and J calls and clone size follow that table, whereas D and trimming were derived from the DNA. The data contain about 59,000 clones, around four fifths of them seen just once; the ten biggest clones take up around 20%. The gene calls are TRBV12-3 or TRBV12-4 and TRBJ1-1; TRBD1 might be the D (5 bases). Sequenced: peripheral blood. This TCR derives from a woman between 50 and 59 years old with active or convalescent COVID-19. The CDR3 DNA follows: TGTGCCAGCAGTTTCTCCAGGGAAGTTGAAGCTTTCTTT. It encodes CASSFSREVEAFF.